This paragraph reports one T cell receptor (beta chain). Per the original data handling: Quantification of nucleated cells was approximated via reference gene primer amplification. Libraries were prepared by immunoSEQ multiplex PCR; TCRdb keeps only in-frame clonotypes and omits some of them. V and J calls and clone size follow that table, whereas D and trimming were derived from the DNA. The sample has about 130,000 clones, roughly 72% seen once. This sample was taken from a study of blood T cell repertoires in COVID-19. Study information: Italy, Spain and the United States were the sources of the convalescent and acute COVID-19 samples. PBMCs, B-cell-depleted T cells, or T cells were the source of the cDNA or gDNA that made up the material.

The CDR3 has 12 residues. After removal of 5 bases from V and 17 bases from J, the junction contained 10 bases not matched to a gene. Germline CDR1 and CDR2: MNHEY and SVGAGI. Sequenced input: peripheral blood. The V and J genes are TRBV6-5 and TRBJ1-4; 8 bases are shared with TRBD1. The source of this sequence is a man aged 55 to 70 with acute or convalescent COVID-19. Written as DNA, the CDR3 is TGTGCCAGCAGTCTCGGACAGGGCTCGCCCTTTTTT. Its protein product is CASSLGQGSPFF.